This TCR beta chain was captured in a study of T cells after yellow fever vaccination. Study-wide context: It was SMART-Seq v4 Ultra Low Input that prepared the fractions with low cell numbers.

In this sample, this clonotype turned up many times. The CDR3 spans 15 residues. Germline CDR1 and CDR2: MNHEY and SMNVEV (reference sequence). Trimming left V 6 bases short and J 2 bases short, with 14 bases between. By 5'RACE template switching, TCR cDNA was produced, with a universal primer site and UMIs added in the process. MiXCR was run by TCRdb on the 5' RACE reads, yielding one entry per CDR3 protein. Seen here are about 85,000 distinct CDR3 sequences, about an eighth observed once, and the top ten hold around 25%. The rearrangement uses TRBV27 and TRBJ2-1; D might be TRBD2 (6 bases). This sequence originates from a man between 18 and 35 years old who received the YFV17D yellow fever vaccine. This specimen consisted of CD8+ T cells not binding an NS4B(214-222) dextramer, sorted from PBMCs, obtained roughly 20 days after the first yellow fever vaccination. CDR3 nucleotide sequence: TGTGCCAGCAGCTACGCTAGCGTCCCCTACAATGAGCAGTTCTTC. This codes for CASSYASVPYNEQFF.